This TCR beta chain was captured in a study of STAT5B mutations in CD4+ large granular lymphocyte leukemia. This clone has only one observation. In the original analysis: The detection floor for productive clonotype frequency was 2.59 x 10-5. Clones were read by immunoSEQ multiplex PCR, and TCRdb kept only the in-frame ones, dropping some. V and J calls and clone size come straight from that table; D and trimming were deduced from the DNA. The sample lists around 32,000 clones, about four fifths seen once, with about 2.5% in the top ten. V gave up 2 bases and J gave up 3 bases, with 11 bases separating them. The CDR3 loop spans 15 amino acids. Germline V lookup: CDR1 MNHNS, CDR2 SASEGT.

This chain connects TRBV6-1 to TRBJ1-5; unclear D gene. The receptor comes from a human donor in good health. Sequencing was performed on CD4+ T cells from blood buffy coats. This CDR3 is CASSENKQNNQPQHF. The CDR3 coding sequence is TGTGCCAGCAGTGAAAATAAACAGAACAATCAGCCCCAGCATTTT.